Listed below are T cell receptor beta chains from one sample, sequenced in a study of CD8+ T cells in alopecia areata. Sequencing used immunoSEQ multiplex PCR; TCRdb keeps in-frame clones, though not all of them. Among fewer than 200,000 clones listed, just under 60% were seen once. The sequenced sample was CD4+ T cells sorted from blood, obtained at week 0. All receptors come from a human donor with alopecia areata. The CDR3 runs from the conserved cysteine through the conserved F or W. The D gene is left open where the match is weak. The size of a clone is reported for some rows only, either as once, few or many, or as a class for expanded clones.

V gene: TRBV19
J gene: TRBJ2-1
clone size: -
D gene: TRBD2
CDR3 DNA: TGTGCCAGTAGTACGCGGGGGGACAATGAGCAGTTCTTC
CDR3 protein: CASSTRGDNEQFF

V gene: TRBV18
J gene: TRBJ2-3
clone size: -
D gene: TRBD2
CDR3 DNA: TGTGCCAGCTCACCCGGACTAGTGGGGCAGCTAAGCACAGATACGCAGTATTTT
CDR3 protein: CASSPGLVGQLSTDTQYF

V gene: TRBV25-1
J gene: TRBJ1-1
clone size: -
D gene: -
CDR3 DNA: TGTGCCAGCAGTTGGGGACGGGCCACTGAAGCTTTCTTT
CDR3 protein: CASSWGRATEAFF

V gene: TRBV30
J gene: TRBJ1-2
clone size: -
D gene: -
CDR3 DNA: TGTGCCTGGAGCCCAGGCCCAGGGGGCTACACCTTC
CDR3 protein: CAWSPGPGGYTF

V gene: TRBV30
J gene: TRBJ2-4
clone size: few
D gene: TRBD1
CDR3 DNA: TGTGCGGTCCAAAGAAGGGACAGGGATTCCAAAAACATTCAGTACTTC
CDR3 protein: CAVQRRDRDSKNIQYF

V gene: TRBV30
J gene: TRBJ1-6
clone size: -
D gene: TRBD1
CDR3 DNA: TGTGCCTGGAGTGGAGGACAGGGGGCCCATTCACCCCTCCACTTT
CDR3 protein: CAWSGGQGAHSPLHF

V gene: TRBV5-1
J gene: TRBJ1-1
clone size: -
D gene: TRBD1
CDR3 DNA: TGCGCCAGCAGACCACAGGGGTTGAACACTGAAGCTTTCTTT
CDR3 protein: CASRPQGLNTEAFF

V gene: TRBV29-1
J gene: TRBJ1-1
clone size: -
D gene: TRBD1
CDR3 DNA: TGCAGCGTTGAACGGCAGGGGGCTGTCGACACTGAAGCTTTCTTT
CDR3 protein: CSVERQGAVDTEAFF

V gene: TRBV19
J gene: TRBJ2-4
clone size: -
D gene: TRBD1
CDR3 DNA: TGTGCCAGTAGTGTCGAGGGGGCGACCAAAAACATTCAGTACTTC
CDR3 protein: CASSVEGATKNIQYF

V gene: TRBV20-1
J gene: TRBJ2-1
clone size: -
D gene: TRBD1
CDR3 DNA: TGCAGTGGACAGGGCTACAATGAGCAGTTCTTC
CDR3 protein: CSGQGYNEQFF

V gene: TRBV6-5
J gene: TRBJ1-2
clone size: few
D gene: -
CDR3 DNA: TGTGCCAGCCTCACTCTCGGCAGTCCCTATGGCTACACCTTC
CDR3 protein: CASLTLGSPYGYTF

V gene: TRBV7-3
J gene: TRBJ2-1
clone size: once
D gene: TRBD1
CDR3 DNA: TGTGCCAGCAGTCCACAGGGGGCTGGGGCGAATGAGCAGTTCTTC
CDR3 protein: CASSPQGAGANEQFF

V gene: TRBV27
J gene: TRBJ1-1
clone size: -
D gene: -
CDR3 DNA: TGTGCCAGCAGTTTATGGCCCCTGAACACTGAAGCTTTCTTT
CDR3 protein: CASSLWPLNTEAFF

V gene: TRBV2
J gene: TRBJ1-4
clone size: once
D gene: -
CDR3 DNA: TGTGCCAGCAGCACAGATGGGGATGAAAAACTGTTTTTT
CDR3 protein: CASSTDGDEKLFF

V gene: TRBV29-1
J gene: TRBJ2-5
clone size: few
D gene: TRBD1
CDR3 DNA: TGCAGCGTTGGGGGACAGTACTACAGAGAGACCCAGTACTTC
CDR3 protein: CSVGGQYYRETQYF

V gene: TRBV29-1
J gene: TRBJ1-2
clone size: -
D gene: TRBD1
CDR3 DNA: TGCAGCGTGAGACGGGACAGCGCTAACTATGGCTACACCTTC
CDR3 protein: CSVRRDSANYGYTF

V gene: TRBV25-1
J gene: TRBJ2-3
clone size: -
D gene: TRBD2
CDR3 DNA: TGTGCCAGCAGTGATGCCGGGGGGTTCACAGATACGCAGTATTTT
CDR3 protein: CASSDAGGFTDTQYF

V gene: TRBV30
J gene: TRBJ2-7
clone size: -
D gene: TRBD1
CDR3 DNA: TGTGCCAGCCACGGGGACAGCTCCTACGAGCAGTACTTC
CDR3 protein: CASHGDSSYEQYF

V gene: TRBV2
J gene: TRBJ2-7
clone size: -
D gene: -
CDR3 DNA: TGTGCCAGCAGTGAGTTAACAGGGAGTAACTACGAGCAGTACTTC
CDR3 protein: CASSELTGSNYEQYF

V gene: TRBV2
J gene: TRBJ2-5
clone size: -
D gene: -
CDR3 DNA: TGTGCCAGCAGCCTTCAAGAGACCCAGTACTTC
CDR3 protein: CASSLQETQYF

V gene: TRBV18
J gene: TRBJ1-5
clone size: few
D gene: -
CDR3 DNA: TGTGCCAGCTCACAAGGCCTAAATCAGCCCCAGCATTTT
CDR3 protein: CASSQGLNQPQHF

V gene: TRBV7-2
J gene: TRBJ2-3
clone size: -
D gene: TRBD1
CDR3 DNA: TGTGCCAGCAGCTCCCCACCAGGGGGATATACGCAGTATTTT
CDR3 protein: CASSSPPGGYTQYF

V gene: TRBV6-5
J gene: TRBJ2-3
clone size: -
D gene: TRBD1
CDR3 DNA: TGTGCCAGCAGGGACCCAGGGGGTACGCAGTATTTT
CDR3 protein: CASRDPGGTQYF

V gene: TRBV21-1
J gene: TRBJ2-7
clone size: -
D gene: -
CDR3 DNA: TGTGCCAGCAGACCTAGGACCCTGGCGAAATACGAGCAGTACTTC
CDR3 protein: CASRPRTLAKYEQYF

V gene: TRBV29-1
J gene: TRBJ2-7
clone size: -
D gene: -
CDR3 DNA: TGCAGCGTTGCAAAGGCCTACGAGCAGTACTTC
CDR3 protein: CSVAKAYEQYF

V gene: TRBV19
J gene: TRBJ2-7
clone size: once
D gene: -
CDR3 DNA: TGTGCCAGTAGTCTACGCGTCTCGGCGACCTCGAGCTCCTACGAGCAGTACTTC
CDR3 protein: CASSLRVSATSSSYEQYF